This TCR beta chain was sequenced during a study of CD8 T cells in Susac syndrome. Random hexamers were used to reverse transcribe roughly 0.45 to 1 ug of RNA. TCRdb itself ran the immunoSEQ multiplex PCR reads through MiXCR, one entry per CDR3 protein. This repertoire shows about 85,000 distinct CDR3 sequences, 85% to 95% found once; its top ten account for about 0.45%. The junction had 4 bases not matched to a gene; V was cut back by 3 bases and J by 9 bases. Germline lookup yields CDR1 SQVTM and CDR2 ANQGSEA. CDR3 size: 12 residues. The rearrangement links TRBV29-1 to TRBJ2-1; 8 nucleotides agree with TRBD2. The source is a human donor with Susac syndrome. The sequenced sample was CD8+ T cells from PBMCs. The CDR3 DNA is TGCAGCGTTGATTTAGCGGGAATTGAGCAGTTCTTC. It specifies CSVDLAGIEQFF.